Listed below are T cell receptor beta chains from one sample, sequenced in a study of CD8+ T cells in alopecia areata. Here immunoSEQ multiplex PCR was the method, and the copy in TCRdb shows in-frame clones only, minus some. The data hold about 150,000 clones, with 40% to 60% observed a single time. The source was CD8+ T cells sorted from blood, collected at week 0. The source of these receptors is a human donor with alopecia areata. CDR3s include the opening cysteine and the closing phenylalanine or tryptophan. D genes are given only for firm matches. Only part of the rows carry a size: once, few, many, or a class if the clone is expanded.

J | size | V | D | length | CDR3 | DNA
TRBJ1-2 | NA | TRBV12-5 | TRBD1 | 15 | CASGLGSDRGNGYTF | TGTGCTAGTGGTTTGGGTTCCGACAGGGGGAATGGCTACACCTTC
TRBJ2-3 | NA | TRBV29-1 | NA | 10 | CSVTTDTQYF | TGCAGCGTTACTACAGATACGCAGTATTTT
TRBJ2-7 | NA | TRBV25-1 | NA | 14 | CASSTWGSDGEQYF | TGTGCCAGCAGTACTTGGGGGTCGGATGGCGAGCAGTACTTC
TRBJ1-5 | NA | TRBV14 | NA | 12 | CASSYQNQPQHF | TGTGCCAGCAGCTACCAGAATCAGCCCCAGCATTTT
TRBJ1-2 | NA | TRBV12-5 | NA | 15 | CASGLDRDTHRGYTF | TGTGCTAGTGGTTTGGACCGGGACACTCACCGCGGCTACACCTTC
TRBJ2-7 | NA | TRBV4-1 | NA | 14 | CASSSGLDRYEQYF | TGCGCCAGCAGCTCGGGACTTGACCGGTACGAGCAGTACTTC
TRBJ1-2 | NA | TRBV7-9 | NA | 13 | CASDRADLYGYTF | TGTGCCAGCGACCGGGCAGACCTCTATGGCTACACCTTC
TRBJ1-1 | NA | TRBV7-9 | NA | 14 | CASRELRGNTEAFF | TGTGCCAGCAGAGAACTTAGGGGAAACACTGAAGCTTTCTTT
TRBJ1-2 | NA | TRBV30 | TRBD1 | 13 | CAWYRGLAYGYTF | TGTGCCTGGTACAGGGGGCTCGCCTATGGCTACACCTTC
TRBJ2-7 | NA | TRBV29-1 | TRBD2 | 13 | CSVALAASYEQYF | TGCAGCGTTGCTCTAGCGGCCTCCTACGAGCAGTACTTC
TRBJ2-7 | NA | TRBV6-1 | NA | 11 | CASSGMNEQYF | TGTGCCAGCAGTGGGATGAACGAGCAGTACTTC
TRBJ1-2 | few | TRBV19 | NA | 12 | CASSPRAYGYTF | TGTGCCAGTAGTCCCAGGGCCTATGGCTACACCTTC